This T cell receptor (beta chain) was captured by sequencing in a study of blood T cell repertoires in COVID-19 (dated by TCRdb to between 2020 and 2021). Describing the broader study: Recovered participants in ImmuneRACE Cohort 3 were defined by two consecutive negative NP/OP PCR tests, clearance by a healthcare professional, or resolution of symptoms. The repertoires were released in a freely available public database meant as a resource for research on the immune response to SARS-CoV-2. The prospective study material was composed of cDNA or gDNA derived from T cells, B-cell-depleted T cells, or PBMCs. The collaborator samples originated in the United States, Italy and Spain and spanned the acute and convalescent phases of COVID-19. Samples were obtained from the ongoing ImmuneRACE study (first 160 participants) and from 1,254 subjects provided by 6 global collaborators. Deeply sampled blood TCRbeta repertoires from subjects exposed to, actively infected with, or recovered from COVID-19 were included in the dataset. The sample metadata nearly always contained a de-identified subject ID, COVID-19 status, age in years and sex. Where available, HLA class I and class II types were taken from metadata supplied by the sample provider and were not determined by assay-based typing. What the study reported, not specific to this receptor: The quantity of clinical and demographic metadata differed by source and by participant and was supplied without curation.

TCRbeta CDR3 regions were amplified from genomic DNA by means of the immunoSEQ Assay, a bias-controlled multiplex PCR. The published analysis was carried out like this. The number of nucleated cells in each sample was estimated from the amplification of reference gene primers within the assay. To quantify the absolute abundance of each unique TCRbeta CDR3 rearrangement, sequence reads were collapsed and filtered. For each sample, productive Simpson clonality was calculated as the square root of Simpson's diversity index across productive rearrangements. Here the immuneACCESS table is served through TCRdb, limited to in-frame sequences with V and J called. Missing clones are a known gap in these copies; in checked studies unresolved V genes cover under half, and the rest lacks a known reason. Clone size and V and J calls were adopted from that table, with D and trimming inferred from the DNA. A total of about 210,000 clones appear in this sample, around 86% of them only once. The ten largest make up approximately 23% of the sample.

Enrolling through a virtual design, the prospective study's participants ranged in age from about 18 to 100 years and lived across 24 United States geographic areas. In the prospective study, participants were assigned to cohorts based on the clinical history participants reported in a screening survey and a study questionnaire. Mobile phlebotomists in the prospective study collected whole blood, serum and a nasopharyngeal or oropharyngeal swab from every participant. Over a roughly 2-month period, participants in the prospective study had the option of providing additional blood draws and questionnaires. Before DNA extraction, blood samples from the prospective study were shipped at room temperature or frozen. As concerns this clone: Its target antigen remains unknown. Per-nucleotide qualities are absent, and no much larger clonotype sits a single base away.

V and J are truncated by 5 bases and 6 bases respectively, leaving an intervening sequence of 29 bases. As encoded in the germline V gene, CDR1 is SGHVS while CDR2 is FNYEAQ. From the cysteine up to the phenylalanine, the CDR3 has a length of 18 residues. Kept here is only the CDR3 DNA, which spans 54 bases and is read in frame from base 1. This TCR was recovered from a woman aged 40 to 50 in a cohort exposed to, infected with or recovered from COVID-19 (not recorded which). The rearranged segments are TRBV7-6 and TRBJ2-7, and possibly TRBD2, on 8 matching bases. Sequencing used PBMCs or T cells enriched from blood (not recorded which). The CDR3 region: CASSPTGAPGGGRGEQYF. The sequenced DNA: TGTGCCAGCAGCCCTACAGGGGCCCCAGGCGGGGGGAGGGGCGAGCAGTACTTC.